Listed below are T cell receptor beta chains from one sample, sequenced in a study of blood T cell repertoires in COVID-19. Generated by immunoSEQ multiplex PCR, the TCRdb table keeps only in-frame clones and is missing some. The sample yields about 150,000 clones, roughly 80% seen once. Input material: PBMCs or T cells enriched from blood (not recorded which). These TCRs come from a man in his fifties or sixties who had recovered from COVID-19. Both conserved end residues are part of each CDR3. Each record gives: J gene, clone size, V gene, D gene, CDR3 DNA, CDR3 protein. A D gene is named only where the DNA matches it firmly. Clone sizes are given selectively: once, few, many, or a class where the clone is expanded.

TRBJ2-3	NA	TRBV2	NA	TGTGCCATGGGGCGGGACTGGAGCACAGATACGCAGTATTTT	CAMGRDWSTDTQYF
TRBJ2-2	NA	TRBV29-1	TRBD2	TGCAGCGTTGATCGGGGGGGGAACACCGGGGAGCTGTTTTTT	CSVDRGGNTGELFF
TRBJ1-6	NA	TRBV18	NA	TGTGCCAGCTCACCTGGGAGAGATAATTCACCCCTCCACTTT	CASSPGRDNSPLHF
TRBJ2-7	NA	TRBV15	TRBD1	TGTGCCACCAGCAGAGATGGGACAGGGTACAACGAGCAGTACTTC	CATSRDGTGYNEQYF
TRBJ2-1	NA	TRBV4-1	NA	TGCGCCAGCAGCCAAGTCGGGGGTAAAAATGAGCAGTTCTTC	CASSQVGGKNEQFF
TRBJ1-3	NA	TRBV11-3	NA	TGTGCCAGCAGCCGCCGGACGCCGGGGGGAAACACCATATATTTT	CASSRRTPGGNTIYF
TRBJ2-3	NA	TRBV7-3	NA	TGTGCCAGCAGCTCTGAGGGAAGCACAGATACGCAGTATTTT	CASSSEGSTDTQYF
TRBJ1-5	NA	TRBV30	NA	TGTGCCTGGAGTGTAGGAGGGGATCAGCCCCAGCATTTT	CAWSVGGDQPQHF
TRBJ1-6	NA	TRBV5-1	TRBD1	TGCGCCAGCAGGGACCAACAGGGGGCACTTTCACCCCTCCACTTT	CASRDQQGALSPLHF
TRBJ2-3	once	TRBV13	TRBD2	TGTGCCAGCAGCCCCGGGACTAGCGTCGATACGCAGTATTTT	CASSPGTSVDTQYF
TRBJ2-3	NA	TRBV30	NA	TGTGCCTGGAGTGCGGGGAGCACAGATACGCAGTATTTT	CAWSAGSTDTQYF
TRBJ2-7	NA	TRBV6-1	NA	TGTGCCAGCAGTGAAGCGGGGACACGGATATCCTACGAGCAGTACTTC	CASSEAGTRISYEQYF
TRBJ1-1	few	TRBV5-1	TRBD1	TGCGCCAGCAGCGCCCGGGACAGGGTAACAGATGAAGCTTTCTTT	CASSARDRVTDEAFF
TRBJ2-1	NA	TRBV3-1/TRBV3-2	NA	TGTGCCAGCAGTCTAGCGGACAGTCGCACTCCAGCGCAGTTCTTC	CASSLADSRTPAQFF
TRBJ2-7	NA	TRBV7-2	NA	TGTGCCAGCAGCTTCGGCGAGGCCTACGAGCAGTACTTC	CASSFGEAYEQYF
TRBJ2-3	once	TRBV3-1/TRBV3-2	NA	TGTGCCAGCAGCCGGGACAACACAGATACGCAGTATTTT	CASSRDNTDTQYF
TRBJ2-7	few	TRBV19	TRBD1	TGTGCCAGTAGTACCCGACCGGGACAGGGCTACGAGCAGTACTTC	CASSTRPGQGYEQYF
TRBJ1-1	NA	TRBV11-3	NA	TGTGCCAGCAGCTTAGACAACAGGGAAGCTTTCTTT	CASSLDNREAFF
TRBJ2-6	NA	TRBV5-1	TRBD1	TGCGCCAGCACCTCCCGGCCCAGGGGGCAAGCTGGGGCCAACGTCCTGACTTTC	CASTSRPRGQAGANVLTF
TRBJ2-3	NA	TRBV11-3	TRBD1	TGTGCCAGCAGCAACCGACAGGGGAGAGGGTTCACCAATACCACAGATACGCAGTATTTT	CASSNRQGRGFTNTTDTQYF
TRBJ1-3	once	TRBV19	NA	TGTGCCAGTAGTGCGGGACTCTCTGGAAACACCATATATTTT	CASSAGLSGNTIYF
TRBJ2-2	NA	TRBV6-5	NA	TGTGCCAGCAGACGATCAGGGTGGGGCACCGGGGAGCTGTTTTTT	CASRRSGWGTGELFF
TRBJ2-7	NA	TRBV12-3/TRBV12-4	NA	TGTGCCAGCAGCCCCGCAGGGATCCACGAGCAGTACTTC	CASSPAGIHEQYF
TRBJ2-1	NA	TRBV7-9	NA	TGTGCCACCGAGCCTCGGGACTACAATGAGCAGTTCTTC	CATEPRDYNEQFF
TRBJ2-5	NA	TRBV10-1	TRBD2	TGCGCCAGCAGTCCCGGGACTAGCGGGGGGGCTGAGACCCAGTACTTC	CASSPGTSGGAETQYF
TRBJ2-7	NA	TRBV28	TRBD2	TGTGCCAGCAGTTTGGCGGGGGGGGACTCCTACGAGCAGTACTTC	CASSLAGGDSYEQYF
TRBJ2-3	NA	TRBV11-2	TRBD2	TGTGCCAGCAGCAGACTAGCGTCAGATACGCAGTATTTT	CASSRLASDTQYF
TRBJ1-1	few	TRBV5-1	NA	TGCGCCAGCAGCTTGGAGGCGGGGGGCTTGAGCACTGAAGCTTTCTTT	CASSLEAGGLSTEAFF
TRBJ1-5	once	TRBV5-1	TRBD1	TGCGCCAGCAGCCTAACAGGGGGCGGCGGCAATCAGCCCCAGCATTTT	CASSLTGGGGNQPQHF
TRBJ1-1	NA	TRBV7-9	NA	TGTGCCAGCAGCGCTGATCGGTCCAAAGCTTTCTTT	CASSADRSKAFF
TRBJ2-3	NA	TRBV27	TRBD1	TGTGCCAGCAGTGACCTCCGATCATCCGGGACAGGGACAGATACGCAGTATTTT	CASSDLRSSGTGTDTQYF
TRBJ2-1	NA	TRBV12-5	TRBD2	TGTGCTAGTGGTTTGCAGCGGGGGAGCTCCTACAATGAGCAGTTCTTC	CASGLQRGSSYNEQFF
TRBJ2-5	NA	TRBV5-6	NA	TGTGCCAGCAGCTTGTTATCCAGGGTCGAAGAGACCCAGTACTTC	CASSLLSRVEETQYF
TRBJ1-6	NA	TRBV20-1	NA	TGCAGTGCTAGTTTTCAGGGGACTTCACCCCTCCACTTT	CSASFQGTSPLHF
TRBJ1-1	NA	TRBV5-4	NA	TGTGCCAGCAGTCGGAACAGGGCTCACACTGAAGCTTTCTTT	CASSRNRAHTEAFF
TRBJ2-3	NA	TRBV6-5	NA	TGTGCCAGCAGTTCCAAGGAGGGACCGGGTTTCTTGGCGCAGTATTTT	CASSSKEGPGFLAQYF
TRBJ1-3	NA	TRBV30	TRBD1	TGTGCCTGGGGGACAGGGGTATTTGGAAACACCATATATTTT	CAWGTGVFGNTIYF
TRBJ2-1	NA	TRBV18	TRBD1	TGTGCCAGCTCACCCATCCCCAGGGGGCGAGGGTACAATGAGCAGTTCTTC	CASSPIPRGRGYNEQFF
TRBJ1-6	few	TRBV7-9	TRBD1	TGTGCCAGCAGCAGTGATGGGACAGGGAATTCACCCCTCCACTTT	CASSSDGTGNSPLHF
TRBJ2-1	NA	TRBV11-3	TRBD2	TGTGCCAGCAGCTTAGGCCCCAGTAGCGGGGGCTCCTACAATGAGCAGTTCTTC	CASSLGPSSGGSYNEQFF
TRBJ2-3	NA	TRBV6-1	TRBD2	TGTGCCAGCAGTGAAGGGGTGACTAGCGTTTCCCCCCACACAGATACGCAGTATTTT	CASSEGVTSVSPHTDTQYF
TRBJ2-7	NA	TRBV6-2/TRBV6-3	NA	TGTGCCAGCAGTCCGGGACATTTCTACGAGCAGTACTTC	CASSPGHFYEQYF
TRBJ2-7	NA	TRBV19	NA	TGTGCCAGCCCGCGGGGGACAGGAGGCGAGTGTCGCTTC	CASPRGTGGECRF
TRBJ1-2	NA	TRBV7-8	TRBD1	TGTGCCAGCAGCCCTCCCCGTGGACAGGGATCAGCTGGCTACACCTTC	CASSPPRGQGSAGYTF
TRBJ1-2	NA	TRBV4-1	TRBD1	TGCGCCAGCAGCCAAGATCGCTTGGGGACAGAAGGCTACACCTTC	CASSQDRLGTEGYTF
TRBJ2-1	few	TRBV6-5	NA	TGTGCCAGCAGCCGCGCAGGTTTTCGGCAGTTCTTC	CASSRAGFRQFF
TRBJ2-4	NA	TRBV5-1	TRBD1	TGCGCCAGCAGCTTGACAGGGGACAAAAACATTCAGTACTTC	CASSLTGDKNIQYF
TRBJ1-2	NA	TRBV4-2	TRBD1	TGTGCCAGCAGCCAAGGGGGACAGGGCGATGGCTACACCTTC	CASSQGGQGDGYTF
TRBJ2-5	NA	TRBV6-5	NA	TGTGCCAGCAGTTACCGTAGGGGTGAGACCCAGTACTTC	CASSYRRGETQYF
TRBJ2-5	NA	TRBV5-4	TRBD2	TGTGCCAGCAGCCTCACCCTACTAGCGGGGGTAAGAGAGACCCAGTACTTC	CASSLTLLAGVRETQYF
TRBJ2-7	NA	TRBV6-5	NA	TGTGCCAGCAGTTACGTTTCGGGCGAGCAGTACTTC	CASSYVSGEQYF
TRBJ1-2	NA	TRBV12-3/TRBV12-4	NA	TGTGCCAGCAGAGGGAGACAGGACCCCAGCTACACCTTC	CASRGRQDPSYTF
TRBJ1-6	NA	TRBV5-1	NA	TGCGCCAGCAGCTTGGGTGATCAACAGGGTTCACCCCTCCACTTT	CASSLGDQQGSPLHF
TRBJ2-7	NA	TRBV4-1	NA	TGCGCCAGCAGCCAAGATCTGGGGCTTGAGCAGTACTTC	CASSQDLGLEQYF
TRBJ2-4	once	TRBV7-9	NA	TGTGCCAGCAGCACCGCCCGGGCAGGGGTGGACATTCAGTACTTC	CASSTARAGVDIQYF